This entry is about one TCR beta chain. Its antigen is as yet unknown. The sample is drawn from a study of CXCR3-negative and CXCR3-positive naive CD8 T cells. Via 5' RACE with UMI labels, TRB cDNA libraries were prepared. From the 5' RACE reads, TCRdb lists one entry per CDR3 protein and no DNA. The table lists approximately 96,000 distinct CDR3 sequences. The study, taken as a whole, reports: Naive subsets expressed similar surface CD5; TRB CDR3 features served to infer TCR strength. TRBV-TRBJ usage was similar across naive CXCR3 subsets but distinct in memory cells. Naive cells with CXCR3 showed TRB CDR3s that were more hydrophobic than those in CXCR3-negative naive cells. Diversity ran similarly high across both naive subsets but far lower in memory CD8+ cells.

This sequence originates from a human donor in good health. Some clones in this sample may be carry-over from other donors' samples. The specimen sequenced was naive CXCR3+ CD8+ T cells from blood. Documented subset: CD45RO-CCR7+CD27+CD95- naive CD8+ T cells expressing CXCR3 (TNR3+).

The CDR3 loop is CASSLVGQSGRETQYF. The genes are TRBV7-2 and TRBJ2-5; with no DNA, the TCRdb D assignment of TRBD2 cannot be verified. CDR3 size: 16 residues. Germline V gene data show CDR1 as SGHTA and CDR2 as FQGNSA.